The 27 T cell receptor beta chains below were found in one sample sequenced in a study of identical twins. TCRdb recomputed calls from the 5' RACE reads with MiXCR, one row per CDR3 protein. The table shows approximately 630,000 distinct CDR3 sequences, with 7% to 7.5% occurring only once. This sample was also put to use in a study of yellow fever vaccine responses in identical twins.

Sequenced sample: PBMCs. The receptors come from a woman between 18 and 29 years old in good health.

V gene TRBV7-9 combines with J gene TRBJ1-1; D may be TRBD1 (5 bases). Germline V gives CDR1 SEHNR, CDR2 FQNEAQ (reference sequence). V was trimmed by 2 bases and J by 5 bases, leaving 12 bases between them. The CDR3 has 14 amino acids. The CDR3 here is CASSLMRGDTEAFF. In DNA form, the CDR3 reads TGTGCCAGCAGCTTAATGAGGGGAGATACTGAAGCTTTCTTT.

This clonotype was picked up many times. The chain joins TRBV5-1 to TRBJ1-5; tentative D call: TRBD1 (5 bases). V was pared by 4 bases and J by 7 bases, with 12 bases between. The CDR3 sequence is 13 residues long. Germline-derived CDR1 and CDR2 are SGHRS and YFSETQ. CDR3: CASSRDRGQPQHF. The CDR3 DNA reads TGCGCCAGCAGCCGGGACCGCGGACAGCCCCAGCATTTT.

The chain joins TRBV7-3 to TRBJ2-3, with D maybe TRBD2 (6 bases). This CDR3 region has 14 residues. Germline V lookup: CDR1 SGHTA, CDR2 FQGTGA. The ends were cut back, 6 bases at V and 1 base at J, with 11 bases in the middle. The CDR3 nucleotides read TGTGCCAGCAGTGAGGGACTGCGCACAGATACGCAGTATTTT. The encoded protein is CASSEGLRTDTQYF. Complete variable domain (other parts from reference TRBV7-3 and TRBJ2-3): GAGVSQTPSNKVTEKGKYVELRCDPISGHTALYWYRQSLGQGPEFLIYFQGTGAADDSGLPNDRFFAVRPEGSVSTLKIQRTERGDSAVYLCASSEGLRTDTQYFGPGTRLTVL.

The chain joins TRBV27 to TRBJ2-4; D is uncertain. CDR1 and CDR2 (germline): MNHEY, SMNVEV (reference sequence). The CDR3 runs 12 residues. Between the trimmed V and J ends, which lost 8 bases and 5 bases, there was a span of 10 bases. The CDR3 DNA follows: TGTGCCAGCCCGAAGTGGGAAAACATTCAGTACTTC. Translated: CASPKWENIQYF.

This clonotype came up many times. J is TRBJ2-7 and V is TRBV2; 8 bases are shared with TRBD2. There are 15 residues in the CDR3. J lost 5 bases, V lost 6 bases, and 12 bases had no gene match. Per germline, CDR1 SNHLY and CDR2 FYNNEI. The CDR3 region is CASRDPGGVEDEQYV. The CDR3 nucleotides read TGTGCCAGCAGGGACCCGGGGGGGGTCGAGGACGAGCAGTACGTC.

In this sample, this clonotype turned up many times. The J gene is TRBJ2-3, the V gene TRBV12-3 or TRBV12-4; the D is unclear. Between the trimmed V and J ends, which lost 3 bases and 0 bases, there was a span of 4 bases. CDR3 length: 13 residues. CDR3 amino acids: CASSFRSTDTQYF. CDR3 DNA sequence: TGTGCCAGCAGTTTCCGCAGCACAGATACGCAGTATTTT.

The V call is TRBV11-2, the J call TRBJ2-1; 7 bases match TRBD2. The V and J ends lost 3 bases and 4 bases, in that order; junction bases with no gene match: 12. CDR3 size: 17 residues. The germline gives CDR1 SGHAT, CDR2 FQNNGV. This chain's CDR3 is CASSLGGVAGRYNEQFF. CDR3 sequence (DNA): TGTGCCAGCAGCTTGGGGGGGGTAGCAGGACGATACAATGAGCAGTTCTTC.

This clonotype was seen more than once but under ten times. The chain couples TRBV5-1 to TRBJ2-2, with 7 bases that match TRBD1. Germline CDR1 reads SGHRS; CDR2 reads YFSETQ. The CDR3 runs 18 residues. V lost 0 bases to trimming and J lost 0 bases; unmatched junction nucleotides: 8. CDR3 coding DNA: TGCGCCAGCAGCTTGGAAGGTAGGGGGACAGCGAACACCGGGGAGCTGTTTTTT. Its translation is CASSLEGRGTANTGELFF.

J is TRBJ2-7 and V is TRBV20-1; D possibly corresponds to TRBD2 (6 bases). The CDR3 loop spans 13 amino acids. Trimming stripped 8 bases from V and 6 bases from J, with 20 bases between. In germline, CDR1 is DFQATT, CDR2 SNEGSKA (reference sequence). The CDR3 protein is CSTGGTGGFEQYV. The DNA of the CDR3 is TGCAGTACTGGGGGGACTGGGGGTTTCGAGCAGTACGTC.

This clonotype was counted between two and nine times. The CDR3 loop is CASNPTGGAYGYTF. In nucleotides, the CDR3 is TGTGCCAGCAATCCGACAGGGGGCGCATATGGCTACACCTTC. The rearrangement uses TRBV27 and TRBJ1-2; TRBD1 aligns across 10 bases. V shed 7 bases and J 5 bases; nucleotides not matched to a gene: 7. CDR3 length equals 14 residues. The germline V gene has CDR1 MNHEY and CDR2 SMNVEV (reference sequence).

The V gene is TRBV7-9, the J gene TRBJ2-7; D tentatively reads TRBD1 or TRBD2 (5 bases each). The length of the CDR3 is 13 residues. Germline CDR1 SEHNR, CDR2 FQNEAQ (reference sequence). V lost 4 bases to trimming and J lost 4 bases, with 11 bases between them. The CDR3 sequence: CASSWGPEYEQYF. DNA of the CDR3: TGTGCCAGCAGCTGGGGACCGGAATACGAGCAGTACTTC.

This chain uses TRBV6-5 with TRBJ2-1, with TRBD1 identical over 9 bases. The CDR3 consists of 15 residues. V lost 2 bases to trimming and J lost 4 bases; unmatched junction nucleotides: 3. Germline assignment: CDR1 MNHEY and CDR2 SVGAGI. CDR3 sequence: CASSYNRGPYNEQFF. The CDR3 DNA follows: TGTGCCAGCAGTTACAACAGGGGGCCTTACAATGAGCAGTTCTTC.

The sample holds a few counts of this clonotype. V is TRBV28 and J is TRBJ2-3; 12 bases agree with TRBD2. The V and J ends lost 5 bases and 0 bases, in that order; junction bases with no gene match: 6. The germline V gene has CDR1 MDHEN and CDR2 SYDVKM. This CDR3 contains 17 residues. The CDR3, as DNA: TGTGCCAGCAGTACTGGGACTAGCGGGCGAAGCACAGATACGCAGTATTTT. It codes for CASSTGTSGRSTDTQYF.

This clonotype was seen more than once but under ten times. The gene calls are TRBV13 and TRBJ1-1; 7 bases fit TRBD1. The CDR3 spans 14 residues. Germline V gene data show CDR1 as PRHDT and CDR2 as FYEKMQ (reference sequence). With V trimmed by 4 bases and J by 6 bases, 8 bases remained unmatched. DNA for the CDR3: TGTGCCAGCAGCTCCCGGACAGGTTCTCCTGAAGCTTTCTTT. Amino acids: CASSSRTGSPEAFF. Variable domain in full (rest from reference TRBV13 and TRBJ1-1): AAGVIQSPRHLIKEKRETATLKCYPIPRHDTVYWYQQGPGQDPQFLISFYEKMQSDKGSIPDRFSAQQFSDYHSELNMSSLELGDSALYFCASSSRTGSPEAFFGQGTRLTVV.

Here the CDR3 reads CASSLVQAGGLRETQYF. In nucleotides, the CDR3 is TGTGCCAGCAGCTTAGTCCAAGCGGGAGGTTTACGAGAGACCCAGTACTTC. The V call is TRBV7-9, the J call TRBJ2-5; TRBD2 agrees at 9 bases. Trimming took 1 base from V and 4 from J; bases not matched to a gene: 10. This CDR3 is 17 amino acids long. CDR1 and CDR2 (germline): SEHNR, FQNEAQ (reference sequence).

In its sample, this clonotype was seen a few times. This sequence joins TRBV5-1 and TRBJ1-1; perhaps TRBD1 as D (5 bases). Germline CDR1 is SGHRS and CDR2 is YFSETQ. Between the trimmed V and J ends, which lost 4 bases and 0 bases, there was a span of 16 bases. This CDR3 region has 16 residues. The CDR3 nucleotides are TGCGCCAGCAGCCGACCGGGGGGACTCATGAACACTGAAGCTTTCTTT. Translation: CASSRPGGLMNTEAFF.

This clonotype was picked up many times. The chain uses TRBV20-1 and TRBJ2-2, with TRBD2 identical over 7 bases. The V and J ends lost 6 bases and 4 bases, in that order; junction bases with no gene match: 11. Germline V gene data show CDR1 as DFQATT and CDR2 as SNEGSKA (reference sequence). The CDR3 is 15 residues long. CDR3 in DNA: TGCAGTGCGCGAGGCGGGGGAGGTTTCACCGGGGAGCTGTTTTTT. It specifies CSARGGGGFTGELFF.

In this sample, this clonotype turned up many times. The V call is TRBV28, the J call TRBJ2-5; the D gene is possibly TRBD2 (5 bases). The CDR3 has 16 amino acids. Trimming left V 1 base short and J 5 bases short, with 17 bases between. Germline CDR1 MDHEN, CDR2 SYDVKM. The chain's CDR3 is CASSLSEGLGWETQYF. The CDR3 nucleotides read TGTGCCAGCAGTTTATCTGAGGGATTGGGTTGGGAGACCCAGTACTTC.

V gene TRBV25-1 combines with J gene TRBJ2-5, with unresolved D. Germline CDR1 and CDR2: MGHDK and SYGVNS. The V end lost 1 base, the J end lost 5 bases, and 11 bases lay between the germline ends. There are 14 residues in the CDR3. The CDR3 DNA sequence: TGTGCCAGCAGTGAATCAGGCCCCGGGGAGACCCAGTACTTC. The encoded protein is CASSESGPGETQYF.

V and J are TRBV12-3 or TRBV12-4 and TRBJ2-7; 10 bases fit TRBD2. V trimming: 11 bases; J trimming: 0 bases; junction bases outside the gene matches: 19. The CDR3 covers 18 residues. In nucleotides, the CDR3 is TGTGCCTTCAGTTTTAAGGGACACCGGACTAGCGGCTCCTACGAGCAGTACTTC. Amino acids: CAFSFKGHRTSGSYEQYF.

This chain joins TRBV6-1 and TRBJ2-1, with D possibly matching TRBD2 (5 bases). The germline CDR1 and CDR2 sequences are MNHNS and SASEGT. This CDR3 is built from 13 residues. The V end lost 7 bases, the J end lost 9 bases, and 16 bases lay between the germline ends. The CDR3 loop is CASTWPGRGEQFF. The CDR3 DNA sequence: TGTGCCAGCACCTGGCCAGGACGGGGTGAGCAGTTCTTC.

As to this clonotype: This may come from a read error, since a much larger clone is one base off. The chain has TRBV11-2 and TRBJ1-5, with D perhaps matching TRBD1 (6 bases). The CDR3 extends over 14 amino acids. The germline V gene encodes CDR1 SGHAT and CDR2 FQNNGV. V was trimmed by 4 bases and J by 3 bases, leaving 10 bases between them. The CDR3 spells CASSSAGANQPQHF. CDR3 bases: TGTGCCAGCAGCTCAGCAGGGGCCAATCAGCCCCAGCATTTT.

At least ten counts were recorded for this clonotype. V is TRBV10-3 and J is TRBJ2-2, with D possibly called TRBD1 or TRBD2 (5 bases each). Between the trimmed V and J ends, which lost 8 bases and 1 base, there was a span of 5 bases. This CDR3 has 12 residues. Germline CDR1 is ENHRY and CDR2 is SYGVKD. CDR3 loop: CAIGGNTGELFF. CDR3 nucleotide sequence: TGTGCCATCGGGGGGAACACCGGGGAGCTGTTTTTT.

This clonotype showed up just a few times. This chain uses TRBV4-2 with TRBJ2-1; 8 nucleotides line up with TRBD2. From germline, CDR1 is LGHNA and CDR2 YNFKEQ. V gave up 6 bases and J gave up 0 bases; unmatched junction bases: 4. The CDR3 is 15 amino acids. CDR3: CASSRAGDSYNEQFF. The CDR3 coding sequence is TGTGCCAGCAGTCGAGCGGGAGACTCCTACAATGAGCAGTTCTTC.

This clonotype has a handful of counts. The chain links TRBV7-7 to TRBJ2-5; perhaps D is TRBD1 or TRBD2 (5 bases each). V was trimmed by 0 bases and J by 5 bases, leaving 10 bases between them. The CDR3 length is 14 residues. Germline CDR1 SSHAT, CDR2 FNYEAQ (reference sequence). The CDR3 loop reads CASSLAGDGETQYF. The CDR3 DNA reads TGTGCCAGCAGCTTAGCGGGGGATGGGGAGACCCAGTACTTC.

A few counts support this clonotype. V usage is TRBV20-1 and J usage is TRBJ2-7, with TRBD1 matching 7 bases. CDR3 length: 13 residues. Germline lookup yields CDR1 DFQATT and CDR2 SNEGSKA (reference sequence). V gave up 3 bases and J gave up 2 bases; unmatched junction bases: 4. For the CDR3, the DNA is TGCAGTGCTAGTTCCGACAGGGCCTACGAGCAGTACGTC. It codes for CSASSDRAYEQYV.

This rearrangement joins TRBV19 to TRBJ2-7; D might be TRBD1 (5 bases). V was clipped by 4 bases and J by 2 bases, with 12 bases between them. CDR3 length: 14 residues. CDR1 is LNHDA and CDR2 is SQIVND in the germline V gene (reference sequence). In nucleotides, the CDR3 is TGTGCCAGTAGTAAGACAGTTTTCGCCTACGAGCAGTACTTC. Encoded protein: CASSKTVFAYEQYF.